This TCR beta chain was observed in a study of blood T cell repertoires in COVID-19. Germline values: CDR1 SGHTS, CDR2 YDEGEE. CDR3 length equals 14 residues. V lost 4 bases and J lost 0, with 11 bases in between. Original analysis: Reference gene primer amplification gave estimated nucleated cell counts. Assay: immunoSEQ multiplex PCR; the TCRdb copy retains only in-frame clones and omits some. V and J calls and clone size are given by that table; D and trimming were obtained from the DNA. The repertoire has about 81,000 clones, 80% to 90% of them found once; the top ten carry 4% to 5.5%. The chain uses TRBV5-8 and TRBJ2-7; D might be TRBD2 (5 bases). Sequencing input: peripheral blood. The clonotype originates from a woman older than 75 with acute or convalescent COVID-19. The DNA for the CDR3 is TGTGCCAGCAGCAGGGCGGGCCGCTCCTACGAGCAGTACTTC. Amino acids: CASSRAGRSYEQYF.